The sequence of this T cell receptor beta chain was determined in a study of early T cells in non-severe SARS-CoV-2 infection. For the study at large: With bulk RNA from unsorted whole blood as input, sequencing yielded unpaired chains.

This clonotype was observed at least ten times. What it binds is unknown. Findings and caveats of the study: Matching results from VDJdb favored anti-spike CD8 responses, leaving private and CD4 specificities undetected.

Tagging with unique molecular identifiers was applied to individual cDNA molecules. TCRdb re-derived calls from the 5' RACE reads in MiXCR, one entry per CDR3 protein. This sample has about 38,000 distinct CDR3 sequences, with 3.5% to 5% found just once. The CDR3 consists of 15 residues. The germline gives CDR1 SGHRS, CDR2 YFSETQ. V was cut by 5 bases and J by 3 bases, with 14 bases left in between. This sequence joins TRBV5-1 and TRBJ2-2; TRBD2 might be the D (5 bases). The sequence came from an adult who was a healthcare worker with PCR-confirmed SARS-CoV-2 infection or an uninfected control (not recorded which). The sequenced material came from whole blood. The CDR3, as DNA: TGCGCCAGCAGAGAGGGCCCGGCGGACACCGGGGAGCTGTTTTTT. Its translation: CASREGPADTGELFF. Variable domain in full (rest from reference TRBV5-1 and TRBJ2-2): KAGVTQTPRYLIKTRGQQVTLSCSPISGHRSVSWYQQTPGQGLQFLFEYFSETQRNKGNFPGRFSGRQFSNSRSEMNVSTLELGDSALYLCASREGPADTGELFFGEGSRLTVL.